These 28 T cell receptor beta chains originate from one sample sequenced in a study of cytomegalovirus exposure and HLA in healthy donors (TCRdb year 2017). Libraries were prepared through the immunoSEQ multiplex PCR assay. For the multiplex PCR, a mixture combining 60 forward primers for TCR Vbeta segments and 13 reverse primers for TCR Jbeta segments was used. The table was pulled from immuneACCESS by TCRdb, which kept in-frame rearrangements only. Such tables lose some clones; where checked, under half of the loss comes from unresolved V genes, and the rest has no known cause. The sample table records 170,000 or so clones. Of the sample, approximately 2% falls within the top ten clones. The specimen sequenced was PBMCs. Source of these receptors: a man aged 25-40 years in good health and CMV-seronegative.

V usage is TRBV19 and J usage is TRBJ2-2, with 8 positions matching TRBD1. The V gene's germline CDR1 is LNHDA and CDR2 SQIVND (reference sequence). V trimming: 7 bases; J trimming: 5 bases; junction bases outside the gene matches: 6. The CDR3 is 14 amino acids. The CDR3 is CASTGTGRTGELFF. The CDR3 region has the DNA TGTGCCAGTACCGGGACAGGAAGGACCGGGGAGCTGTTTTTT.

The V gene is TRBV11-3, the J gene TRBJ2-3; TRBD2 agrees at 8 bases. After removal of 1 base from V and 5 bases from J, the junction contained 2 bases not matched to a gene. Germline V gene sequence: CDR1 SGHNT, CDR2 YENEEA. This CDR3 comprises 14 residues. The CDR3 sequence is CASSLGTSQDTQYF. CDR3 nucleotide sequence: TGTGCCAGCAGCTTAGGGACTAGCCAAGATACGCAGTATTTT. Drawing the rest from reference TRBV11-3 and TRBJ2-3, the complete variable domain is EAGVVQSPRYKIIEKKQPVAFWCNPISGHNTLYWYLQNLGQGPELLIRYENEEAVDDSQLPKDRFSAERLKGVDSTLKIQPAELGDSAVYLCASSLGTSQDTQYFGPGTRLTVL.

The chain uses TRBV30 and TRBJ2-3; D uncertain. Deletions cut 0 bases from V and 0 bases from J, with 16 bases between. From germline, CDR1 is GTSNPN and CDR2 SVGIG (reference sequence). The CDR3 spans 17 residues. The CDR3 DNA follows: TGTGCCTGGAGTGTATCACTAACACCACTAAGCACAGATACGCAGTATTTT. Translating it yields CAWSVSLTPLSTDTQYF.

The chain combines TRBV30 with TRBJ1-4; the D is unclear. This CDR3 spans 14 amino acids. The V and J ends lost 3 bases and 0 bases respectively, with 8 bases between them. Germline assignment: CDR1 GTSNPN and CDR2 SVGIG (reference sequence). CDR3 in amino acids: CAWRFLSTNEKLFF. The CDR3 DNA is TGTGCCTGGAGATTCCTTTCAACTAATGAAAAACTGTTTTTT.

The rearrangement links TRBV27 to TRBJ1-2; 7 nucleotides match TRBD1. Germline V CDR1 and CDR2: MNHEY, SMNVEV (reference sequence). V shed 5 bases and J 8 bases; nucleotides not matched to a gene: 8. This CDR3 region has 13 residues. The CDR3 sequence is CASSLPTGFGYTF. The CDR3 region has the DNA TGTGCCAGCAGTCTCCCGACAGGGTTCGGCTACACCTTC.

This chain uses TRBV10-3 with TRBJ1-1, with D perhaps matching TRBD1 (5 bases). There are 12 residues in the CDR3. V was shortened by 4 bases and J by 6 bases, with 9 bases between the two germline ends. The germline V gene encodes CDR1 ENHRY and CDR2 SYGVKD. This CDR3 reads CAISVKGAEAFF. The CDR3 DNA reads as TGTGCCATCAGTGTAAAAGGGGCTGAAGCTTTCTTT.

This rearrangement joins TRBV18 to TRBJ1-1; no reliable D call. The germline CDR1 and CDR2 sequences are KGHSH and LQKENI. This CDR3 spans 11 amino acids. Deletions cut 6 bases from V and 12 bases from J, with 14 bases between. This CDR3 is CASSRTGSPFF. CDR3 nucleotide sequence: TGTGCCAGCTCGCGTACGGGGAGTCCTTTCTTT.

The chain links TRBV27 to TRBJ2-5; D possibly corresponds to TRBD1 (5 bases). The V end lost 3 bases, the J end lost 4 bases, and 9 bases lay between the germline ends. Germline V gene sequence: CDR1 MNHEY, CDR2 SMNVEV (reference sequence). The length of the CDR3 is 13 residues. CDR3 protein: CASSFVRGETQYF. The CDR3 DNA is TGTGCCAGCAGTTTCGTTAGGGGAGAGACCCAGTACTTC.

The chain recombines TRBV19 with TRBJ2-6; D is perhaps TRBD2 (6 bases). The CDR3 has 13 amino acids. The V gene lost 3 bases and the J gene lost 10 bases, with 10 bases spanning the gap. Per germline, CDR1 LNHDA and CDR2 SQIVND (reference sequence). CDR3 sequence: CASSILEGNVLTF. For the CDR3, the DNA is TGTGCCAGTAGTATTCTGGAGGGAAACGTCCTGACTTTC. Full variable domain (remainder filled in from reference TRBV19 and TRBJ2-6): DGGITQSPKYLFRKEGQNVTLSCEQNLNHDAMYWYRQDPGQGLRLIYYSQIVNDFQKGDIAEGYSVSREKKESFPLTVTSAQKNPTAFYLCASSILEGNVLTFGAGSRLTVL.

This rearrangement joins TRBV28 to TRBJ2-5; 11 bases line up with TRBD2. The DNA end is more similar to TRBJ2-7, so the J call may be wrong. The length of the CDR3 is 15 residues. Per germline, CDR1 MDHEN and CDR2 SYDVKM. CDR3 in DNA: TGTGCCAGCGTTTTAGGGACTAGCGGAACCTACGAGCAGTACTTC. Encoded protein: CASVLGTSGTYEQYF.

This CDR3 reads CASSPRPGQGGGYEQYF. The CDR3, as DNA: TGTGCCAGCAGCCCGCGACCCGGACAGGGGGGGGGCTACGAGCAGTACTTC. This chain joins TRBV11-3 and TRBJ2-7, with 10 bases lining up with TRBD1. The germline V gene encodes CDR1 SGHNT and CDR2 YENEEA. After removal of 5 bases from V and 3 bases from J, the junction contained 13 bases not matched to a gene. There are 17 residues in the CDR3.

This chain connects TRBV29-1 to TRBJ2-7; the D is unclear. This CDR3 comprises 13 residues. V was shortened by 4 bases and J by 0 bases, with 10 bases between the two germline ends. In germline, CDR1 is SQVTM, CDR2 ANQGSEA. The CDR3 sequence is CSVVPDTSYEQYF. For the CDR3, the DNA is TGCAGCGTTGTACCCGACACCTCCTACGAGCAGTACTTC.

V is TRBV27 and J is TRBJ1-1; 9 bases are shared with TRBD1. With 4 bases clipped from V and 0 bases from J, the junction kept 3 bases outside the gene matches. The length of the CDR3 is 15 residues. CDR1 and CDR2 (germline): MNHEY, SMNVEV (reference sequence). CDR3 nucleotides: TGTGCCAGCAGTTCCGGGACAGGGCTGAACACTGAAGCTTTCTTT. Translated, it gives CASSSGTGLNTEAFF.

The chain recombines TRBV18 with TRBJ2-5, with 7 bases aligning to TRBD1. Looked up from germline, CDR1 is KGHSH and CDR2 is LQKENI. CDR3 length: 16 residues. The trim removed 4 bases at V and 4 bases at J, leaving 12 bases unmatched. CDR3 amino acids: CASSRIATGVGETQYF. CDR3 DNA sequence: TGTGCCAGCTCACGAATTGCCACAGGGGTAGGAGAGACCCAGTACTTC.

This chain connects TRBV6-5 to TRBJ2-2; 7 bases agree with TRBD1. The V and J ends lost 4 bases and 2 bases, in that order; junction bases with no gene match: 7. Germline CDR1 reads MNHEY; CDR2 reads SVGAGI. The CDR3 contains 16 residues. CDR3 bases: TGTGCCAGCAGTTTCCTACAGGGGATTAACACCGGGGAGCTGTTTTTT. This sequence encodes CASSFLQGINTGELFF.

V usage is TRBV6-6 and J usage is TRBJ2-1; TRBD2 matches 7 bases. Germline CDR1 MNHNY, CDR2 SVGAGI (reference sequence). This CDR3 region has 14 residues. The V and J ends lost 6 bases and 4 bases, in that order; junction bases with no gene match: 6. The CDR3 protein is CASSPGTIYNEQFF. In nucleotides, the CDR3 is TGTGCCAGCAGCCCCGGGACTATTTACAATGAGCAGTTCTTC.

The chain couples TRBV7-3 to TRBJ2-2, with D perhaps TRBD1 (6 bases). Germline-derived CDR1 and CDR2 are SGHTA and FQGTGA. This CDR3 is built from 14 residues. V was cut by 5 bases and J by 1 base, with 8 bases left in between. CDR3 bases: TGTGCCAGCAGCCCGACAGGGAACACCGGGGAGCTGTTTTTT. This sequence encodes CASSPTGNTGELFF.

The chain joins TRBV18 to TRBJ1-2; 8 bases are a match to TRBD1. J gave up 2 bases and V 3 bases, and 5 bases lay outside the gene matches. Germline V gene data show CDR1 as KGHSH and CDR2 as LQKENI. This CDR3 comprises 15 residues. This CDR3 is CASSPLDRENYGYTF. The CDR3 DNA is TGTGCCAGCTCACCCCTGGACAGGGAGAACTATGGCTACACCTTC.

The chain recombines TRBV2 with TRBJ1-4; no clear D. Germline V gives CDR1 SNHLY, CDR2 FYNNEI. Trimming took off 10 bases at V and 7 bases at J, with 13 bases between the two ends. This CDR3 comprises 12 residues. This chain's CDR3 is CATTLSAEKLFF. The CDR3 DNA reads as TGTGCCACTACACTATCGGCTGAAAAACTGTTTTTT.

The rearrangement links TRBV2 to TRBJ2-3, with 14 bases lining up with TRBD2. There are 18 residues in the CDR3. Germline assignment: CDR1 SNHLY and CDR2 FYNNEI. Trimming cost V 2 bases and J 2 bases; bases outside gene matches: 6. The CDR3 here is CASSETGLAGAPTDTQYF. DNA for the CDR3: TGTGCCAGCAGTGAAACGGGACTAGCGGGAGCTCCCACAGATACGCAGTATTTT.

This chain joins TRBV7-9 and TRBJ2-1; perhaps TRBD2 as D (5 bases). This CDR3 has 14 residues. Trimming stripped 2 bases from V and 0 bases from J, with 5 bases between. Germline CDR1 reads SEHNR; CDR2 reads FQNEAQ (reference sequence). The CDR3 sequence: CASSLTSSYNEQFF. In DNA, the CDR3 is TGTGCCAGCAGCTTAACTAGCTCCTACAATGAGCAGTTCTTC. Looking up the rest from reference TRBV7-9 and TRBJ2-1 gives the full variable domain: DTGVSQNPRHKITKRGQNVTFRCDPISEHNRLYWYRQTLGQGPEFLTYFQNEAQLEKSRLLSDRFSAERPKGSFSTLEIQRTEQGDSAMYLCASSLTSSYNEQFFGPGTRLTVL.

The V gene is TRBV2, the J gene TRBJ1-3, with 7 bases aligning to TRBD1. Germline V gene sequence: CDR1 SNHLY, CDR2 FYNNEI. The CDR3 runs to 14 residues. The ends lost 2 bases at V and 4 bases at J; junction bases unmatched: 2. CDR3 DNA: TGTGCCAGCAGTGAAAACAGGGGAGGAAACACCATATATTTT. It specifies CASSENRGGNTIYF.

The chain is built from TRBV4-1 and TRBJ1-1, with D hard to call. Germline V lookup: CDR1 MGHRA, CDR2 YSYEKL. The CDR3 loop spans 13 amino acids. The V and J ends lost 7 bases and 7 bases respectively, with 16 bases between them. Here the CDR3 DNA reads TGCGCCAGCACCCGGACTGGATCGAATGAAGCTTTCTTT. Its translation is CASTRTGSNEAFF.

The chain is built from TRBV18 and TRBJ2-5, with 7 bases aligning to TRBD2. This CDR3 spans 13 amino acids. Germline trimming cut 4 bases from V and 2 bases from J; bases unmatched to any gene: 1. From germline, CDR1 is KGHSH and CDR2 LQKENI. The CDR3 region has the DNA TGTGCCAGCTCACTCGGGGGGCAAGAGACCCAGTACTTC. Translating gives CASSLGGQETQYF. Together with reference TRBV18 and TRBJ2-5, the CDR3 gives the full variable domain: NAGVMQNPRHLVRRRGQEARLRCSPMKGHSHVYWYRQLPEEGLKFMVYLQKENIIDESGMPKERFSAEFPKEGPSILRIQQVVRGDSAAYFCASSLGGQETQYFGPGTRLLVL.

The chain recombines TRBV10-2 with TRBJ2-7; 9 nucleotides match TRBD2. Germline V lookup: CDR1 WSHSY, CDR2 SAAADI. V was pared by 5 bases and J by 2 bases, with 7 bases of the junction left unmatched. This CDR3 is 15 amino acids long. The CDR3 DNA reads as TGCGCCAGCAGTTCCGGGACTAGCAATACCTACGAGCAGTACTTC. Translated, it gives CASSSGTSNTYEQYF.

V is TRBV7-2 and J is TRBJ2-7; a weak D match, TRBD2 (5 bases). This CDR3 comprises 16 residues. The germline gives CDR1 SGHTA, CDR2 FQGNSA. V lost 5 bases, J lost 2 bases, and 19 bases lay in between. The CDR3 DNA reads TGTGCCAGCAGCCCCTCTCCTTCCGAGGGTACCTACGAGCAGTACTTC. Encoded protein: CASSPSPSEGTYEQYF.

The chain combines TRBV4-3 with TRBJ2-1; 15 positions match TRBD2. V lost 1 base, J lost 7 bases, and 11 bases stayed unmatched. This CDR3 region has 19 residues. Germline V gene sequence: CDR1 LGHNA, CDR2 YSLEER. CDR3 DNA sequence: TGCGCCAGCAGCCAAGGGACTAGCGGGAGGGCCGGTGTAAGGAATGAGCAGTTCTTC. Its translation is CASSQGTSGRAGVRNEQFF.

The rearrangement uses TRBV30 and TRBJ1-4; D is possibly TRBD1 (5 bases). Deletions cut 1 base from V and 8 bases from J, with 11 bases between. The CDR3 loop spans 13 amino acids. Germline-derived CDR1 and CDR2 are GTSNPN and SVGIG (reference sequence). The CDR3 spells CAWSGGGFEKLFF. The CDR3 coding sequence is TGTGCCTGGAGTGGGGGGGGGTTCGAAAAACTGTTTTTT.